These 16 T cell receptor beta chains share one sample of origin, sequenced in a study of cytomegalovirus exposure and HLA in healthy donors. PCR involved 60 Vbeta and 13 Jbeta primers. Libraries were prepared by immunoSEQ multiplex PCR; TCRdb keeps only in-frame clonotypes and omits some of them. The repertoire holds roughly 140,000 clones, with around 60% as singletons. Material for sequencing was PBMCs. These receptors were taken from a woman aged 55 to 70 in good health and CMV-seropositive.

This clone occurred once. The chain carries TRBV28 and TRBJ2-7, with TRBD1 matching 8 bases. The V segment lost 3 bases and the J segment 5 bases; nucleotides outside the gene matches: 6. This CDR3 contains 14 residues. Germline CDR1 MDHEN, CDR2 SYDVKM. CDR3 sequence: CASSLQGAIDEQYF. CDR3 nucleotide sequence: TGTGCCAGCAGTTTGCAGGGGGCGATCGACGAGCAGTACTTC.

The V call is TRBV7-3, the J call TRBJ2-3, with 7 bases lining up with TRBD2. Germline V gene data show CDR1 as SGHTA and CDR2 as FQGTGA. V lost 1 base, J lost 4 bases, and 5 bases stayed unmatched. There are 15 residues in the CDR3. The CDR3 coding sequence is TGTGCCAGCAGCTTAAAAGCGGGAAGATCAGATACGCAGTATTTT. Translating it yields CASSLKAGRSDTQYF.

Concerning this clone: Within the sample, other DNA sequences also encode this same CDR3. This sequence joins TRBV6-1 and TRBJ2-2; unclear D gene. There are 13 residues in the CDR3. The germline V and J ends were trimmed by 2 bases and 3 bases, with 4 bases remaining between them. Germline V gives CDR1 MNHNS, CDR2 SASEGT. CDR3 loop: CASSEPYTGELFF. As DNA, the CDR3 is TGTGCCAGCAGTGAACCCTACACCGGGGAGCTGTTTTTT.

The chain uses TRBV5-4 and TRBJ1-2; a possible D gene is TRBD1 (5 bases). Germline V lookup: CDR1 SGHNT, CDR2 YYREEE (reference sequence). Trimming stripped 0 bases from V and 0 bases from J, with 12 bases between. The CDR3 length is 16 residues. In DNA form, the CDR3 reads TGTGCCAGCAGCTTGGCCGCAGGGTTAGCTAACTATGGCTACACCTTC. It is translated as CASSLAAGLANYGYTF.

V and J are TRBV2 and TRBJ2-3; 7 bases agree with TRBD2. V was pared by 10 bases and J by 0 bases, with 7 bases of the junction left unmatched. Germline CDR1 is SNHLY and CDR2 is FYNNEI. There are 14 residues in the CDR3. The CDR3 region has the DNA TGTGCCACCACAGCGGGGATAAGCACAGATACGCAGTATTTT. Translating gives CATTAGISTDTQYF.

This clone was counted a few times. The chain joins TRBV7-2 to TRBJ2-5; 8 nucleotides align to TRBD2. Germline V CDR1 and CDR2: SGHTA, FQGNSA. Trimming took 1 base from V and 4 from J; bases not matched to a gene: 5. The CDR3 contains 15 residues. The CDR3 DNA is TGTGCCAGCAGCTTAGTTACGGGAGGGGGAGAGACCCAGTACTTC. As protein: CASSLVTGGGETQYF.

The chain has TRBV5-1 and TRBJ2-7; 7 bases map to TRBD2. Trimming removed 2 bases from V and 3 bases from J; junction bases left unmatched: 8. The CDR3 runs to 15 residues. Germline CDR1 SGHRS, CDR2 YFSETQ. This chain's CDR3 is CASSFGGSSIYEQYF. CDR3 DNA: TGCGCCAGCAGCTTCGGCGGGAGTAGTATCTACGAGCAGTACTTC.

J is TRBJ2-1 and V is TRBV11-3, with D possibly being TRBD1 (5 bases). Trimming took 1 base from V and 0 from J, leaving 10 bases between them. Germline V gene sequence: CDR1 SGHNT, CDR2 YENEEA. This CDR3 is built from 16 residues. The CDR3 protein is CASSLGGPSSYNEQFF. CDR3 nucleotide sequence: TGTGCCAGCAGCTTAGGGGGCCCGAGCTCCTACAATGAGCAGTTCTTC.

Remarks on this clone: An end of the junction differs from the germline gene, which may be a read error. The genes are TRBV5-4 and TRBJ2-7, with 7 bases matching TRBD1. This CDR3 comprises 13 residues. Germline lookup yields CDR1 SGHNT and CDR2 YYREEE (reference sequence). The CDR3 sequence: CASSPTGKYEQHF. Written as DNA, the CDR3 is TGTGCCAGCAGTCCGACAGGGAAGTACGAGCAGCACTTC.

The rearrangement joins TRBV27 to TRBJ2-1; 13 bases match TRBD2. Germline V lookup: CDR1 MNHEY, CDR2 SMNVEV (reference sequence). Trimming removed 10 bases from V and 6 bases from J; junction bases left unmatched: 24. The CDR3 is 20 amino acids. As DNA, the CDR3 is TGTGCCACCGAGGGGCAGGCTTCGACTAGCGGGAGGACCTCCCCCAATGAGCAGTTCTTC. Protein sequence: CATEGQASTSGRTSPNEQFF.

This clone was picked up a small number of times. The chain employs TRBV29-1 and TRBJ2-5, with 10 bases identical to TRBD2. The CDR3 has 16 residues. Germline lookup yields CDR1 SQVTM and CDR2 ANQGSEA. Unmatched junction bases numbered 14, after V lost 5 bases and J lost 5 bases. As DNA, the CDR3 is TGCAGCGTTACGGGGGGGATAGCGGGAGGCGCGGAGACCCAGTACTTC. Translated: CSVTGGIAGGAETQYF.

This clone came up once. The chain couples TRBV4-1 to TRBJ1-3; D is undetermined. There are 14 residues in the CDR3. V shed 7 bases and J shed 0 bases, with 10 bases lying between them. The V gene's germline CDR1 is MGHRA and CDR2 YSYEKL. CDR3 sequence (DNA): TGCGCCAGCATGGCGGGGATCTCTGGAAACACCATATATTTT. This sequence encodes CASMAGISGNTIYF.

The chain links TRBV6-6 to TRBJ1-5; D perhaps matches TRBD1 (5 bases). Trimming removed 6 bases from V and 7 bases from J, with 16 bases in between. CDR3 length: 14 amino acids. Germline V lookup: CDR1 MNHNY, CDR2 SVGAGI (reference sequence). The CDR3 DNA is TGTGCCAGCAGCCATCAGCAGGGTTCCCAGCCCCAGCATTTT. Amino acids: CASSHQQGSQPQHF.

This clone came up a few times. The CDR3 reads CASSPTGLPNTGELFF. The CDR3 DNA reads as TGTGCCAGCAGTCCCACAGGGCTTCCGAACACCGGGGAGCTGTTTTTT. The chain combines TRBV28 with TRBJ2-2; tentative D call: TRBD1 (6 bases). This CDR3 is built from 16 residues. Trimming shortened V by 5 bases and J by 0 bases, and 13 bases separated the two germline ends. The germline CDR1 and CDR2 sequences are MDHEN and SYDVKM.

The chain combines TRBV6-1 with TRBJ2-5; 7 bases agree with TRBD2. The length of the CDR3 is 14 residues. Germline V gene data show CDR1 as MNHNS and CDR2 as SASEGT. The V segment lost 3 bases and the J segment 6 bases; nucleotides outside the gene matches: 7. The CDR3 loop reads CASSDGGSWKTQYF. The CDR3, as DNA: TGTGCCAGCAGTGATGGCGGGAGTTGGAAGACCCAGTACTTC.

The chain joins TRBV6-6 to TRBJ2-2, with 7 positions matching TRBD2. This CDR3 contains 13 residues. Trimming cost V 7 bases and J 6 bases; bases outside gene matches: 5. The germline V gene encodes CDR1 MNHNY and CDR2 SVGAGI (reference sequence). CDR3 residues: CASNIRGAGELFF. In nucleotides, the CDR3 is TGTGCCAGCAACATCCGGGGGGCCGGGGAGCTGTTTTTT.